The sequence of this T cell receptor beta chain was determined in a study of human T cells and chemical hapten exposure. Background on the study: Small pooled library volume differences mainly caused per-sample TCR yield variation. Study results and limitations: As patch test score rose, PT1 expanded TCR counts tended to rise as well.

TCRdb recomputed calls from the RACE reads with MiXCR, one row per CDR3 protein. The top ten clones hold around 8.2% of a sample with about 340,000 distinct CDR3 sequences, 5.5% to 8% of them seen once. With regard to this clonotype: Its specificity is unknown.

Stated time point: patch test 1, 2 weeks after DPC sensitization. Treatment reported: therapeutic diphenylcyclopropenone sensitization with weekly scalp DPC. Sample: whole blood, taken in connection with sensitization to the hapten diphenylcyclopropenone (DPC). The clonotype comes from a woman aged 18-29 years with alopecia areata. Some clones in this sample may be carry-over from other donors' samples.

CDR3 nucleotide sequence: TGTGCCAGCAGCTTCCGGGACCCCCACGAGCAGTACTTC. Its protein is CASSFRDPHEQYF. The J gene is TRBJ2-7, the V gene TRBV7-9; D assignment may be TRBD1 or TRBD2 (5 bases each). V was clipped by 3 bases and J by 5 bases, with 11 bases between them. Germline V gene sequence: CDR1 SEHNR, CDR2 FQNEAQ (reference sequence). The CDR3 totals 13 residues.